This record covers a single T cell receptor beta chain. The protocol was immunoSEQ multiplex PCR, while the TCRdb copy is restricted to in-frame clones and leaves out a portion. This table holds tens of thousands of clones, 65% to 85% found once. These data are taken from a study of blood T cell repertoires in COVID-19. Sequencing was done on a sample of peripheral blood. The source of this sequence is a woman aged 60-75 years with acute or convalescent COVID-19.

CDR3 sequence: CASSGGTSGVTGTGELFF. In DNA form, the CDR3 reads TGTGCCAGCAGCGGCGGGACTAGCGGGGTCACAGGGACCGGGGAGCTGTTTTTT. V gene TRBV9 combines with J gene TRBJ2-2, with 13 nucleotides matching TRBD2. Trimming cost V 3 bases and J 5 bases; bases outside gene matches: 10. CDR3 length: 18 amino acids. Per the germline V gene, CDR1 is SGDLS and CDR2 is YYNGEE.